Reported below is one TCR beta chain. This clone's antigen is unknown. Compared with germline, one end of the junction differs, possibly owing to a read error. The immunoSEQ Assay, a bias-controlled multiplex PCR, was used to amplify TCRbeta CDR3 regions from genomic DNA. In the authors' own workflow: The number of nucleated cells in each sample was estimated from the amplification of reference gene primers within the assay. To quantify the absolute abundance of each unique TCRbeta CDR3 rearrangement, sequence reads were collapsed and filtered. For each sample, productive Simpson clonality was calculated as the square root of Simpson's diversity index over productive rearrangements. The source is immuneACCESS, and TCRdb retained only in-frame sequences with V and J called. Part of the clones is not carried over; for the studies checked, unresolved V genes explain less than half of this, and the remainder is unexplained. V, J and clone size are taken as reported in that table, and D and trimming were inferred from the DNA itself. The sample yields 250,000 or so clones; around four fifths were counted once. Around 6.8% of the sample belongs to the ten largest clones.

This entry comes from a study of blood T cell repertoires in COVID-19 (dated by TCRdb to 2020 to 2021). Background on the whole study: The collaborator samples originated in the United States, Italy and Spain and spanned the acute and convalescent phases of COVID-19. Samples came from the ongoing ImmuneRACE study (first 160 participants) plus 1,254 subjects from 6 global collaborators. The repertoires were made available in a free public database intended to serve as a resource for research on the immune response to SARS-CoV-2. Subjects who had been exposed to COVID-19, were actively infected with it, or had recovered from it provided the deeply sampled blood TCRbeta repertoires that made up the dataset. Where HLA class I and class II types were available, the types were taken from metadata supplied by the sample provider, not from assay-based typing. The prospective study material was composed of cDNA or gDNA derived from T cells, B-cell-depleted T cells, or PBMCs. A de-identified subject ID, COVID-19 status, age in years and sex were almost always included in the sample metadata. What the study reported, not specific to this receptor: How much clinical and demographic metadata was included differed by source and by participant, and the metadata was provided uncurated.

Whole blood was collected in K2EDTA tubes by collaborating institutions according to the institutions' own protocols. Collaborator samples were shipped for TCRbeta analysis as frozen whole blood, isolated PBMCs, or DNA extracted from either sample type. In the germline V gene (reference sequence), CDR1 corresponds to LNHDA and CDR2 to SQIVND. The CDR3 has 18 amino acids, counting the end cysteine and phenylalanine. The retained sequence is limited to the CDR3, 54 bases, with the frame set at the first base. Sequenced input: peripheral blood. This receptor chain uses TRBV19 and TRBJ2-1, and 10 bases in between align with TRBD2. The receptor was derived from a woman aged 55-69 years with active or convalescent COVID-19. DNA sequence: TGTGCCAGTAGTATAGGGCTAGCGGGAGTACCCTCCCACAATGAGCAGTTCTTC. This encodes CASSIGLAGVPSHNEQFF. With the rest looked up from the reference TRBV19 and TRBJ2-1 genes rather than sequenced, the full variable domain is DGGITQSPKYLFRKEGQNVTLSCEQNLNHDAMYWYRQDPGQGLRLIYYSQIVNDFQKGDIAEGYSVSREKKESFPLTVTSAQKNPTAFYLCASSIGLAGVPSHNEQFFGPGTRLTVL.